The rows below give T cell receptor beta chains drawn from one sample of a study of blood T cell repertoires in COVID-19. Data came from immunoSEQ multiplex PCR; TCRdb stores just in-frame clones and leaves some out. The table records 150,000 or so clones, 90% to 95% of them present only once. The source material was peripheral blood. The receptors here all came from a woman aged 45-65 years with acute or convalescent COVID-19. The CDR3 runs from the conserved cysteine through the conserved F or W. D genes are given only for firm matches.

TRBV7-3	TRBJ2-5	.	TGTGCCAGCAGCCCCCTAGGCCGAGAGACCCAGTACTTC	CASSPLGRETQYF
TRBV3-1/TRBV3-2	TRBJ2-2	.	TGTGCCAGCGAAGGGGGACGGCCCGCCGGGGAGCTGTTTTTT	CASEGGRPAGELFF
TRBV5-5	TRBJ2-7	.	TGTGCCAGCAGCCCATCGCCGACGGGATCGGGGGAGCAGTACTTC	CASSPSPTGSGEQYF
TRBV4-3	TRBJ2-6	.	TGCGCCAGCAGCCAAGCTGGGCCTGGGGCCAACGTCCTGACTTTC	CASSQAGPGANVLTF
TRBV5-1	TRBJ2-7	TRBD2	TGCGCCAGCAGTCTAGCGGGGGGAAGGGAGCAGTACTTC	CASSLAGGREQYF
TRBV19	TRBJ1-5	.	TGTGCCAGTAGTATAGTGGGGGGGGTAGGACAGCCCCAGCATTTT	CASSIVGGVGQPQHF
TRBV4-3	TRBJ1-2	.	TGCGCCAGCAGCCAAGCCGGGACATTAGTAGAGCACACCTTC	CASSQAGTLVEHTF
TRBV3-1/TRBV3-2	TRBJ2-7	TRBD1	TGTGCCAGCAGCCAAAAAGCAGGGGGCATCACACCCTACGAGCAGTACTTC	CASSQKAGGITPYEQYF
TRBV3-1/TRBV3-2	TRBJ1-4	.	TGTGCCAGCAGCCAAGGAGGCCTAAATGAAAAACTGTTTTTT	CASSQGGLNEKLFF
TRBV7-8	TRBJ1-2	.	TGTGCCAGCAGCCCAACGGGGGTGGGCTATGGCTACACCTTC	CASSPTGVGYGYTF
TRBV6-5	TRBJ2-7	TRBD1	TGTGCCAGCAGCCTACAGGGGGCGGGCGAGCAGTACTTC	CASSLQGAGEQYF